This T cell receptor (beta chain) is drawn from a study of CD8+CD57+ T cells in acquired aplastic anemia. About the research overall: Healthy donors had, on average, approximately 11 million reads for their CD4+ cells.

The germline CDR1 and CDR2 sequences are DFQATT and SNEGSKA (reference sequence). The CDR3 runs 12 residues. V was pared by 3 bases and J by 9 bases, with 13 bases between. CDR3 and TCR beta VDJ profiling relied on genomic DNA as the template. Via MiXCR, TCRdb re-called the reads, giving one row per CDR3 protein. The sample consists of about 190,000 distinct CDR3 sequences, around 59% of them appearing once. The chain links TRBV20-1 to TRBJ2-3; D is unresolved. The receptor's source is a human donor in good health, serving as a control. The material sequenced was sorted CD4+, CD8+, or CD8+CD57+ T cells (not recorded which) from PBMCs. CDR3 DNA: TGCAGTGCTAGGGTTAGCCAGGACACGCAGTATTTT. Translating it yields CSARVSQDTQYF.